The subject of this entry is one T cell receptor beta chain. This clonotype was seen at least ten times. No cognate antigen has been identified for it. No qualities accompany the bases; no much larger clone lies one base away. The germline V gene specifies SGHAT as CDR1 and FQNNGV as CDR2. The junction carries 10 bases between V and J, which are trimmed by 2 bases and 3 bases respectively. CDR3 length: 14 amino acids, cysteine to phenylalanine. The kept DNA is CDR3 alone, 42 bases in frame from the first base. Libraries were made using multiplex PCR. The reads were generated on an Illumina HiSeq 4000. TCR beta libraries were built with iRepertoire HTBI primers and Arm-PCR amplification of CDR3 regions. Before sequencing, the PCR products underwent gel purification. The study's processing was this. Gene usage analysis of CDR3 amino acid clonotypes relied on the roughly 67 TRBV and around 14 TRBJ segments identified across samples. COPE and FqMerger were used to merge filtered high-quality paired reads into contigs. BLAST was used to align contigs to IMGT TRBV, TRBD and TRBJ reference genes, and CDR3 was defined according to IMGT. Any clonotype with a frequency above 0.1% was counted as a highly expanded clone. Shannon entropy served as the measure of repertoire diversity, while the Gini coefficient captured V-J evenness. A clonotype was considered public if more than one individual shared it. TCRdb ran its own pipeline on the public reads, namely fastp trimming at Q25 and MiXCR clone calling, and kept in-frame beta chains. Rows with a matching CDR3 protein are joined into one entry that keeps the most common DNA and genes. The V and J calls here are based on TCRdb, not the publication. This sample comprises hundreds of thousands of distinct CDR3 sequences, around 23% of them detected only once. The ten largest clones capture approximately 15% of the sample.

The data derive from a study of regulatory T cells in long-lasting Graves disease (dated by TCRdb to about 2021). Turning to the overall study: To count as having persistent Graves' disease, a patient had to have received antithyroid drug treatment for over 5 years with TSH receptor autoantibodies remaining persistently positive. Patients with persistent Graves' disease were compared with patients with newly diagnosed Graves' disease using TCR sequencing and RNA sequencing of peripheral blood. The study was registered as a clinical trial and conducted in China. A total of around 35 samples underwent TCR sequencing: around 13 from persistent and roughly 20 from newly diagnosed Graves' disease patients. Persistent Graves' disease patients in the clinical cohort had taken antithyroid drugs for roughly ten years on average.

The time point label on this specimen signifies: persistent/refractory GD, antithyroid drugs over 5 years with positive TRAb. RNA was extracted from PBMCs in TRIzol for both TCR sequencing and RNA sequencing. Graves' disease was diagnosed according to American Thyroid Association guidelines. Patients for the study were recruited at an endocrinology department in Xi'an, China. Each patient gave roughly 8.4 milliliters of peripheral blood, collected in an EDTA anticoagulant tube. Ficoll Paque Plus density gradient separation was used to isolate PBMCs, and no additional T cell sorting was done. An Agilent 2100 Bioanalyzer and agarose gel were used to check RNA quality, and a NanoDrop 2000 was used to measure RNA concentration. General findings and caveats noted by the study authors: Compared with newly diagnosed patients, persistent Graves' disease patients had lower TCR Shannon entropy and fewer highly expanded clones, which suggests clonal expansion. A larger number of public clonotypes was shared among persistent patients (more than 2,500) than among newly diagnosed patients (around 970). Peripheral blood alone was examined, since thyroid tissue, which constituted the primary lesion, could not be accessed. The authors noted that the small sample size was a limitation that may lower accuracy. Sequencing and analysis were limited to the TCR beta chain. TRBV28, TRBJ1-2 and TRBJ2-5 were preferentially used in persistent disease, while TRBV20-1 and TRBJ2-1 were favored in newly diagnosed disease.

The sample here was peripheral blood mononuclear cells (PBMCs), taken when the disease was refractory, from a patient treated with antithyroid drugs. Rearrangement joined TRBV11-2 to TRBJ2-5; tentative D gene TRBD1, with 5 bases matching. This TCR derives from a female donor with Graves disease. The CDR3: CASSLTGWEETQYF. The DNA sequence is given as TGTGCCAGCAGCTTAACAGGTTGGGAAGAGACCCAGTACTTC.